A selection of T cell receptor beta chains follows, all from one sample in a study of hypomethylating agent response in myelodysplastic syndrome. Sequencing used immunoSEQ multiplex PCR; TCRdb keeps in-frame clones, though not all of them. This table has approximately 5,800 clones, around 78% appearing once. The source material was bone marrow, sampled before or after starting hypomethylating agent treatment for myelodysplastic syndrome (not recorded which). Receptors were obtained from a human donor with myelodysplastic syndrome. Each CDR3 is given with its conserved first and last residue. D genes are given only for firm matches. Part of the rows lack a size; the others show once, few, many or a class for expanded clones.

14,.,TRBJ1-5,TRBD1,TRBV28,TGTGCCAGCAGGCCGACAGGGGGGGGACAGCCCCAGCATTTT,CASRPTGGGQPQHF
15,.,TRBJ2-5,TRBD1,TRBV19,TGTGCCAGTACCGCGACAGGGGGTTTCCAAGAGACCCAGTACTTC,CASTATGGFQETQYF
13,.,TRBJ2-7,TRBD2,TRBV5-1,TGCGCCAGCAGCTTCGGGGGGGACTACGAGCAGTACTTC,CASSFGGDYEQYF
14,.,TRBJ2-3,.,TRBV5-1,TGCGCCAGCAGCCCCGACCCTGGGACAGATACGCAGTATTTT,CASSPDPGTDTQYF
15,few,TRBJ1-3,.,TRBV19,TGTGCCAGTAGTATCTGGGAGTCGTCTGGAAACACCATATATTTT,CASSIWESSGNTIYF
15,.,TRBJ2-7,TRBD2,TRBV5-1,TGCGCCAGCAGCTTGGTTCGGGGGGAGGGGAGCGAGCAGTACTTC,CASSLVRGEGSEQYF
15,.,TRBJ2-7,TRBD1,TRBV7-8,TGTGCCAGCAGCTTGGGACAGGGGATAAGTTACGAGCAGTACTTC,CASSLGQGISYEQYF
17,.,TRBJ1-6,.,TRBV4-2,TGTGCCAGCAGCTTGGGGGTGAAGAGCTCCTATAATTCACCCCTCCACTTT,CASSLGVKSSYNSPLHF
15,.,TRBJ1-5,.,TRBV4-1,TGCGCCAGCAGCCAGTCACACGGGCCAGGGCAGCCCCAGCATTTT,CASSQSHGPGQPQHF
11,.,TRBJ2-7,.,TRBV6-1,TGTGCCAGCAGCGACCCCTACGAGCAGTACTTC,CASSDPYEQYF
14,.,TRBJ2-1,TRBD2,TRBV29-1,TGCAGCGTAGGACTAGCGGGGGGGATACGGGAGCAGTTCTTC,CSVGLAGGIREQFF
16,.,TRBJ2-2,.,TRBV9,TGTGCCAGCAGCGTCGGGCGATTCGCGAACACCGGGGAGCTGTTTTTT,CASSVGRFANTGELFF
14,.,TRBJ1-3,TRBD1,TRBV11-2,TGTGCCAGCGACAGGGTCACGGGAGGAAACACCATATATTTT,CASDRVTGGNTIYF
17,.,TRBJ1-1,.,TRBV5-1,TGCGCCAGCAGCTTGGGTCAGGGACGGACCTTGAACACTGAAGCTTTCTTT,CASSLGQGRTLNTEAFF
11,.,TRBJ1-1,.,TRBV15,TGTGCCATAGGGATGAACACTGAAGCTTTCTTT,CAIGMNTEAFF
13,.,TRBJ1-2,.,TRBV2,TGTGCCAGCCAGGGTTTGGCTAACTATGGCTACACCTTC,CASQGLANYGYTF
13,.,TRBJ1-2,.,TRBV28,TGTGCCAGCAGTGGTGCGGGATTCAATGGCTACACCTTC,CASSGAGFNGYTF
12,.,TRBJ1-1,.,TRBV29-1,TGCAGCGTTGAGGGGAATTTGCCTGAAGCTTTCTTT,CSVEGNLPEAFF
13,.,TRBJ1-1,.,TRBV2,TGTGCCAGCAGTGGGCAAATGGAGGGTGAAGCTTTCTTT,CASSGQMEGEAFF
17,.,TRBJ2-3,TRBD2,TRBV2,TGTGCCAGCAGTGGCGGGACTAGCGGGGGGACCACAGATACGCAGTATTTT,CASSGGTSGGTTDTQYF
15,.,TRBJ1-5,.,TRBV27,TGTGCCATAACCGGCGGGTACTCCCTTAATCAGCCCCAGCATTTT,CAITGGYSLNQPQHF
18,.,TRBJ2-7,TRBD2,TRBV19,TGTGCCAGTAGTATGGGCCCCCGCCGACGGGGGGGATTTGACGAGCAGTACTTC,CASSMGPRRRGGFDEQYF
17,.,TRBJ2-3,.,TRBV19,TGTGCCAGTAGCACCCGGGGAAGGGGTAGTAGCACAGATACGCAGTATTTT,CASSTRGRGSSTDTQYF
14,.,TRBJ1-5,.,TRBV6-1,TGTGCCAGCTACGGGGGGGTAAGAGTTCAGCCCCAGCATTTT,CASYGGVRVQPQHF
15,.,TRBJ1-6,TRBD1,TRBV11-2,TGTGCCAGCAGCACCCGGACAGGGAATAATTCACCCCTCCACTTT,CASSTRTGNNSPLHF
17,.,TRBJ1-2,.,TRBV4-3,TGCGCCAGCAGCCAAGATCGGGGCGGCGGTGATAACTATGGCTACACCTTC,CASSQDRGGGDNYGYTF
13,.,TRBJ1-2,.,TRBV5-1,TGCGCCAGCAGCTTGGCTTTAGGGGATGGCTACACCTTC,CASSLALGDGYTF
15,.,TRBJ2-7,TRBD1,TRBV2,TGTGCCAGCAGTGAAACGGGACAGGGGGGGAACGAGCAGTACTTC,CASSETGQGGNEQYF
16,.,TRBJ1-5,TRBD1,TRBV15,TGTGCCACCAGCGACCGGACAGGGTGGGGCAATCAGCCCCAGCATTTT,CATSDRTGWGNQPQHF
13,.,TRBJ2-6,.,TRBV14,TGTGCCAGCAGCCAAAGTCGGGCCAACGTCCTGACTTTC,CASSQSRANVLTF
14,.,TRBJ2-7,.,TRBV5-6,TGTGCCAGCAGCTGGGGCCTACTTAACGACGAGCAGTACTTC,CASSWGLLNDEQYF
15,.,TRBJ2-1,TRBD2,TRBV10-1,TGCGCCAGCAGTGAGTCCGCGGGGGGCAGTAATGAGCAGTTCTTC,CASSESAGGSNEQFF
15,.,TRBJ2-7,TRBD2,TRBV6-6,TGTGCCAGCAGCCCAGGACCGGGGGGGCCCTACGAGCAGTACTTC,CASSPGPGGPYEQYF
16,once,TRBJ2-3,.,TRBV4-1,TGCGCCAGCAGCCAAAGAGAAGTATTTAGGGGAGATACGCAGTATTTT,CASSQREVFRGDTQYF
15,once,TRBJ2-1,.,TRBV5-6,TGTGCCAGCAGCTCGACACAGGGAACCTACAATGAGCAGTTCTTC,CASSSTQGTYNEQFF
12,once,TRBJ2-3,TRBD1,TRBV11-2,TGTGCCAGCAGTCTCAGACAGGGGACGCAGTATTTT,CASSLRQGTQYF
15,.,TRBJ1-2,.,TRBV28,TGTGCCAGCAGGAAGGACAGTTCTTTTAACTATGGCTACACCTTC,CASRKDSSFNYGYTF
15,.,TRBJ2-7,.,TRBV6-5,TGTGCCAGCAGTCCGTTCGCAGGATTGGCCTACGAGCAGTACTTC,CASSPFAGLAYEQYF
18,.,TRBJ1-3,.,TRBV4-3,TGCGCCAGCAGCCAGAGAGTGGGGGTGATGAGAGCTGGAAACACCATATATTTT,CASSQRVGVMRAGNTIYF
14,.,TRBJ2-3,.,TRBV27,TGTGCCAGCAGTTTTCGGCTTAGCACAGATACGCAGTATTTT,CASSFRLSTDTQYF
13,few,TRBJ1-5,.,TRBV5-6,TGTGCCAGCAGCTCGGGGGGGGCTCAGCCCCAGCATTTT,CASSSGGAQPQHF
17,.,TRBJ1-6,.,TRBV4-3,TGCGCCAGCAGCCAAGATGACATTAACTTGGGCAATTCACCCCTCCACTTT,CASSQDDINLGNSPLHF
18,.,TRBJ2-5,TRBD2,TRBV27,TGTGCCAGCAGTTTAACCTCGGGACTAGCGGGGGGACAAGAGACCCAGTACTTC,CASSLTSGLAGGQETQYF
13,.,TRBJ1-5,.,TRBV7-6,TGTGCCAGCAGCATGAGAGAAAATCAGCCCCAGCATTTT,CASSMRENQPQHF
15,.,TRBJ1-4,.,TRBV7-9,TGTGCCAGCAGCCCACAGGTTGCAACTAATGAAAAACTGTTTTTT,CASSPQVATNEKLFF